What follows is one T cell receptor (beta chain) and its context. Its specificity is unknown. The sample belongs to a study of Graves' ophthalmopathy and Graves' hyperthyroidism. Overall study findings and caveats: Among expanded thyroid clonotypes above 0.001 frequency, most also occurred in blood. At about 70% sensitivity and 72.22% specificity, the model predicted progression of the ophthalmopathy.

The authors amplified TCR beta CDR3 regions from RNA transcripts. First-round RT-PCR relied on HTBI primers, and a second-round multiplex PCR came next. Using its own MiXCR run on the multiplex PCR reads, TCRdb lists one record per CDR3 protein. The sample lists about 220,000 distinct CDR3 sequences, under 25% seen once, with under 55% in the top ten. The CDR3 contains 15 residues. The V gene end was trimmed by 5 bases and the J gene end by 6 bases; junction bases not matched to a gene: 8. Patients were left out if they had other autoimmune diseases, uncontrolled infections, pregnancy or lactation. The V gene is TRBV12-3 or TRBV12-4, the J gene TRBJ1-5, with 9 positions matching TRBD1. Specimen: peripheral blood. This clonotype originated in a woman between 50 and 59 years old with Graves' ophthalmopathy. The CDR3 nucleotides read TGTGCCAGCAGTGCGCCACAGGGGGCGGTTCAGCCCCAGCATTTT. Its protein is CASSAPQGAVQPQHF.